These 24 T cell receptor beta chains share one sample of origin, sequenced in a study of T cell responses to AZD1222 COVID-19 vaccine. Repertoires were generated with immunoSEQ multiplex PCR, while TCRdb's copy carries only in-frame clones and drops some. The data contain roughly 120,000 clones, 88% of them singletons. Sample: peripheral blood, taken on day 0 of AZD1222 vaccination. These receptors were obtained from an adult in good health.

This clone was picked up one time. This sequence joins TRBV5-1 and TRBJ2-7; D is unresolved. V lost 1 base, J lost 6 bases, and 11 bases lay in between. The CDR3 runs 13 residues. Germline V CDR1 and CDR2: SGHRS, YFSETQ. The CDR3 reads CASSLLPTGEQYF. CDR3 coding DNA: TGCGCCAGCAGCTTGCTCCCTACGGGCGAGCAGTACTTC.

This sequence joins TRBV5-1 and TRBJ1-1; 9 bases align to TRBD1. Germline V gives CDR1 SGHRS, CDR2 YFSETQ. The ends lost 0 bases at V and 3 bases at J; junction bases unmatched: 6. CDR3 length: 16 residues. The CDR3 bases are TGCGCCAGCAGCTTGGACCCGGGACAGGGTTACACTGAAGCTTTCTTT. Its translation: CASSLDPGQGYTEAFF. The complete variable domain, with remaining parts taken from reference TRBV5-1 and TRBJ1-1, reads KAGVTQTPRYLIKTRGQQVTLSCSPISGHRSVSWYQQTPGQGLQFLFEYFSETQRNKGNFPGRFSGRQFSNSRSEMNVSTLELGDSALYLCASSLDPGQGYTEAFFGQGTRLTVV.

The rearrangement links TRBV19 to TRBJ2-7; TRBD1 might be the D (7 bases). Trimming cost V 3 bases and J 3 bases, with 12 bases left between them. The germline CDR1 and CDR2 sequences are LNHDA and SQIVND (reference sequence). The CDR3 length is 14 residues. CDR3 region: CASSIAGGGYEQYF. CDR3 DNA: TGTGCCAGTAGTATTGCAGGGGGAGGCTACGAGCAGTACTTC.

The chain joins TRBV2 to TRBJ2-2; D is unresolved. Per the germline V gene, CDR1 is SNHLY and CDR2 is FYNNEI. CDR3 length: 10 amino acids. Trimming removed 5 bases at V and 6 bases at J, with 1 base between. In DNA, the CDR3 is TGTGCCAGCAGTTCCGGGGAGCTGTTTTTT. This sequence encodes CASSSGELFF.

This clone was observed a single time. The chain uses TRBV19 and TRBJ1-4, with D unresolved. CDR3 size: 12 residues. V was trimmed by 4 bases and J by 8 bases, leaving 8 bases between them. The V gene's germline CDR1 is LNHDA and CDR2 SQIVND (reference sequence). CDR3 coding DNA: TGTGCCAGTAGTACCCCCGGCGAAAAACTGTTTTTT. Translation: CASSTPGEKLFF.

The V and J genes are TRBV24-1 and TRBJ1-5; D remains unclear. V was clipped by 3 bases and J by 2 bases, with 13 bases between them. Germline V gene sequence: CDR1 KGHDR, CDR2 SFDVKD. The CDR3 length is 16 residues. The CDR3 reads CATSDNQEPGNQPQHF. The CDR3 nucleotides read TGTGCCACCAGTGATAACCAAGAGCCAGGCAATCAGCCCCAGCATTTT.

This chain connects TRBV5-1 to TRBJ2-3; D is tentatively TRBD1 or TRBD2 (6 bases each). CDR3 length: 16 amino acids. Trimming removed 0 bases at V and 3 bases at J, with 14 bases between. The germline V gene encodes CDR1 SGHRS and CDR2 YFSETQ. This CDR3 reads CASSLGGARTTDTQYF. In DNA form, the CDR3 reads TGCGCCAGCAGCTTGGGGGGGGCGCGGACTACAGATACGCAGTATTTT.

This chain joins TRBV18 and TRBJ2-2; 9 bases align to TRBD1. Germline CDR1 is KGHSH and CDR2 is LQKENI. This CDR3 spans 14 amino acids. Losses at the gene ends were 6 bases for V and 4 bases for J; bases not matched to a gene: 3. The CDR3 DNA reads TGTGCCAGCTCGCCGACAGGGGGCACCGGGGAGCTGTTTTTT. It is translated as CASSPTGGTGELFF.

This clone was picked up one time. The chain is built from TRBV10-2 and TRBJ2-7, with D tentatively TRBD2 (7 bases). V was shortened by 6 bases and J by 3 bases, with 21 bases between the two germline ends. The CDR3 has 16 residues. Germline loops: CDR1 WSHSY, CDR2 SAAADI. The CDR3 nucleotides are TGCGCCAGCAGCTGGTGGAATGGGAGGGGGGGCTACGAGCAGTACTTC. It yields the protein CASSWWNGRGGYEQYF.

This rearrangement joins TRBV28 to TRBJ1-2; D is unclear. Trimming shortened V by 6 bases and J by 9 bases, and 11 bases separated the two germline ends. CDR3 length: 11 residues. CDR1 and CDR2 (germline): MDHEN, SYDVKM. The CDR3 nucleotides read TGTGCCAGCAGCCCCGGTTCCAGCTACACCTTC. Translated, it gives CASSPGSSYTF.

This clone has just one count. The junction does not match germline at one end; this may be a read error. The chain links TRBV7-7 to TRBJ2-5; no firm D call. Germline-derived CDR1 and CDR2 are SSHAT and FNYEAQ (reference sequence). The CDR3 has 15 amino acids. CDR3 residues: CASSLVPGSSETQYF. The CDR3 nucleotides read TGTGCTAGCAGCTTAGTCCCCGGGTCCTCCGAGACCCAGTACTTC.

The V call is TRBV4-2, the J call TRBJ2-5; 7 positions agree with TRBD1. This CDR3 spans 16 amino acids. Germline loops: CDR1 LGHNA, CDR2 YNFKEQ. Trimming at V came to 1 base and at J to 1 base, leaving 6 bases not matched to a gene. The CDR3 DNA follows: TGTGCCAGCAGCCAAGGGGCAGGGGGTCTCCAAGAGACCCAGTACTTC. Protein product: CASSQGAGGLQETQYF.

This chain connects TRBV29-1 to TRBJ2-3, with D possibly matching TRBD2 (5 bases). The germline gives CDR1 SQVTM, CDR2 ANQGSEA. V was trimmed by 7 bases and J by 1 base, leaving 12 bases between them. This CDR3 contains 13 residues. CDR3 protein: CSGAEGGTDTQYF. The CDR3 DNA follows: TGCAGCGGGGCAGAGGGCGGCACAGATACGCAGTATTTT.

The CDR3 reads CASSFNSARYNEQFF. CDR3 sequence (DNA): TGTGCCAGCAGCTTTAACAGTGCGCGGTACAATGAGCAGTTCTTC. The chain joins TRBV7-3 to TRBJ2-1; D uncertain. The CDR3 is 15 residues long. Per the germline V gene, CDR1 is SGHTA and CDR2 is FQGTGA. Trimming removed 3 bases at V and 4 bases at J, with 13 bases between.

This chain joins TRBV29-1 and TRBJ2-3, with D unresolved. This CDR3 contains 12 residues. Germline-derived CDR1 and CDR2 are SQVTM and ANQGSEA. Between the trimmed V and J ends, which lost 7 bases and 4 bases, there was a span of 12 bases. The CDR3 sequence is CSARPIADTQYF. CDR3 coding DNA: TGCAGCGCCCGACCTATCGCAGATACGCAGTATTTT.

This clone was seen a handful of times. The genes are TRBV27 and TRBJ1-1; D is undetermined. The CDR3 runs 13 residues. Trimming removed 4 bases at V and 4 bases at J, with 10 bases between. Germline assignment: CDR1 MNHEY and CDR2 SMNVEV (reference sequence). The CDR3 reads CASSSRARTEAFF. For the CDR3, the DNA is TGTGCCAGCAGTTCCCGGGCTCGCACTGAAGCTTTCTTT.

This chain uses TRBV4-2 with TRBJ2-1; TRBD2 matches at 11 bases. The V gene end was trimmed by 2 bases and the J gene end by 5 bases; junction bases not matched to a gene: 2. The V gene's germline CDR1 is LGHNA and CDR2 YNFKEQ. CDR3 size: 15 residues. CDR3 sequence (DNA): TGTGCCAGCAGCCAATCTAGCGGGGGGAACAATGAGCAGTTCTTC. It is translated as CASSQSSGGNNEQFF.

The rearrangement uses TRBV27 and TRBJ1-2; TRBD1 might be the D (5 bases). The CDR3 is 13 amino acids. The germline V gene has CDR1 MNHEY and CDR2 SMNVEV (reference sequence). V lost 3 bases and J lost 2, with 7 bases in between. The DNA of the CDR3 is TGTGCCAGCAGTTTCGGGGGGAACTATGGCTACACCTTC. This translates into CASSFGGNYGYTF.

This chain joins TRBV10-3 and TRBJ2-7, with TRBD1 as a possible D gene (5 bases). The CDR3 loop spans 13 amino acids. With 5 bases removed from V and 1 base from J, the gap between germline ends came to 9 bases. Germline lookup yields CDR1 ENHRY and CDR2 SYGVKD. This CDR3 is CAISSQGSYEQYF. For the CDR3, the DNA is TGTGCCATCAGTTCCCAGGGATCCTACGAGCAGTACTTC.

V and J are TRBV15 and TRBJ1-1; D gene ambiguous. The V and J ends lost 1 base and 5 bases respectively, with 20 bases between them. The CDR3 is 17 amino acids. In germline, CDR1 is LNHNV, CDR2 YYDKDF (reference sequence). The CDR3 here is CATSRGGVGWRRTEAFF. The CDR3 coding sequence is TGTGCCACCAGCAGAGGGGGAGTTGGGTGGCGGCGGACTGAAGCTTTCTTT.

Here the CDR3 DNA reads TGTGCCAGCAGTCCATCAGGGAGGGATAGCAATCAGCCCCAGCATTTT. Encoded protein: CASSPSGRDSNQPQHF. V and J are TRBV28 and TRBJ1-5, with D tentatively TRBD1 (5 bases). Germline CDR1 is MDHEN and CDR2 is SYDVKM. CDR3 length: 16 amino acids. The germline V and J ends were trimmed by 5 bases and 0 bases, with 14 bases remaining between them.

V gene TRBV4-3 combines with J gene TRBJ1-1; the match to TRBD1 covers 8 bases. The CDR3 totals 18 residues. Trimming took 4 bases from V and 5 from J; bases not matched to a gene: 18. The V gene's germline CDR1 is LGHNA and CDR2 YSLEER. This CDR3 reads CASSRVSGTGIGGTEAFF. The CDR3 DNA reads as TGCGCCAGCAGCCGAGTTTCCGGGACAGGAATCGGTGGAACTGAAGCTTTCTTT.

The chain employs TRBV20-1 and TRBJ1-1; 8 bases agree with TRBD1. This CDR3 region has 14 residues. Germline-derived CDR1 and CDR2 are DFQATT and SNEGSKA (reference sequence). V gave up 6 bases and J gave up 2 bases; unmatched junction bases: 8. The CDR3 protein is CSASEDRDNTEAFF. The CDR3 DNA sequence: TGCAGTGCGAGTGAGGACAGGGACAACACTGAAGCTTTCTTT.

V usage is TRBV19 and J usage is TRBJ1-5, with unresolved D. V was shortened by 3 bases and J by 0 bases, with 9 bases between the two germline ends. The V gene's germline CDR1 is LNHDA and CDR2 SQIVND (reference sequence). The CDR3 is 15 residues long. Here the CDR3 reads CASSMGGISNQPQHF. The CDR3 nucleotides are TGTGCCAGTAGTATGGGCGGAATTAGCAATCAGCCCCAGCATTTT.